This TCR beta chain was sequenced for a study of blood T cell repertoires in COVID-19 (dated by TCRdb to between 2020 and 2021). Concerning the study at large: The collaborator samples originated in the United States, Italy and Spain and spanned the acute and convalescent phases of COVID-19. The sample metadata nearly always contained a de-identified subject ID, COVID-19 status, age in years and sex. Samples came from the ongoing ImmuneRACE study (first 160 participants) plus 1,254 subjects from 6 global collaborators. Where HLA class I and class II types were available, the types were taken from metadata supplied by the sample provider, not from assay-based typing. Deeply sampled blood TCRbeta repertoires from subjects exposed to, actively infected with, or recovered from COVID-19 were included in the dataset. The prospective study material was composed of cDNA or gDNA derived from T cells, B-cell-depleted T cells, or PBMCs. The repertoires were made available in a free public database intended to serve as a resource for research on the immune response to SARS-CoV-2. Points the paper makes about the study in general: How much clinical and demographic metadata was included differed by source and by participant, and the metadata was provided uncurated.

Each collaborating institution followed its own protocols to collect whole blood in K2EDTA tubes. For TCRbeta analysis, collaborator samples were shipped as frozen whole blood, as isolated PBMCs, or as DNA extracted from either sample type. TCRbeta CDR3 regions were amplified from genomic DNA using the immunoSEQ Assay, a bias-controlled multiplex PCR. As for the original processing: Within the assay, amplification of reference gene primers was used to estimate how many nucleated cells each sample contained. Sequence reads were collapsed and filtered to measure the absolute abundance of every unique TCRbeta CDR3 rearrangement. For each sample, productive Simpson clonality was calculated as the square root of Simpson's diversity index across productive rearrangements. In its TCRdb copy, this immuneACCESS table keeps in-frame sequences only and misses some clones. Where compared with another copy, unresolved V genes explain less than half of these, and the others have no known cause. V, J and clone size are taken as reported in that table, and D and trimming were inferred from the DNA itself. Within this sample are about 200,000 clones, with about 90% of them counted one time only. The top ten hold more than 0.7% of the sample.

According to the germline V gene, CDR1 reads SGHRS and CDR2 reads YFSETQ. At the junction V is shortened by 0 bases and J by 6 bases, with 12 bases in between. The CDR3 sequence holds 14 residues, the cysteine and phenylalanine included. The DNA shown is the 42-base CDR3, in frame from base 1. In its sample, this clone was seen once. No antigen is known for it. There are no base qualities to consult, and no much larger clone falls within one base. The material sequenced was peripheral blood. The chain is assembled from TRBV5-1 and TRBJ1-2, with TRBD1 as a weak D call on 6 bases. This clonotype was sampled from an older woman with acute or convalescent COVID-19. The CDR3 is CASSLGSGADGYTF. The DNA sequence is given as TGCGCCAGCAGCTTGGGTTCAGGGGCGGATGGCTACACCTTC.